The following is a T cell receptor beta chain sequence with its context. As yet, its antigen is unknown. Expansion of antigen-specific CD4+ T cells with viral peptide pools was carried out by the ViraFEST assay before sequencing. Isolation of CD4+ T cells took place after 10 to 11 days of culture. No vaccinee had earlier SARS-CoV-2 infection, and nucleocapsid antibodies were negative. Assay: immunoSEQ multiplex PCR; the TCRdb copy retains only in-frame clones and omits some. This repertoire shows 55,000 to 75,000 clones, around 69% found once; its top ten account for around 2.7%. The source of the sample is a study of vaccination effects on CD4 cells after COVID-19. The sequenced sample was CD4+ T cells from PBMCs cultured with HCoV-NL63 spike peptides, obtained before COVID-19 vaccination. This clonotype originated in a human donor who received a COVID-19 vaccine.

CDR3 sequence reads: CASSMDRTGSPLHF. CDR3 in DNA: TGTGCCAGCAGCATGGACAGAACAGGGTCACCCCTCCACTTT. This chain links TRBV21-1 with TRBJ1-6; the table gives TRBD1 as D, unverified against the DNA. TRBV21-1 corresponds to a pseudogene. The CDR3 covers 14 residues.